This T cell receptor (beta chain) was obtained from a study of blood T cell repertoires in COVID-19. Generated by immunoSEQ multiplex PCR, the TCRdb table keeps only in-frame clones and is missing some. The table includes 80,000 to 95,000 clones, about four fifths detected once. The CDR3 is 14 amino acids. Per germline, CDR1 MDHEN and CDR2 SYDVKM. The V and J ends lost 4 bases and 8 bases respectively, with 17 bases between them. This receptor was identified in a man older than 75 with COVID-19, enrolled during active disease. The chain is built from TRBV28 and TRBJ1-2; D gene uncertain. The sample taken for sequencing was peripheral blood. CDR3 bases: TGTGCCAGCAGTTGGACGGGGAGGGAGGACGGCTACACCTTC. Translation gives CASSWTGREDGYTF.